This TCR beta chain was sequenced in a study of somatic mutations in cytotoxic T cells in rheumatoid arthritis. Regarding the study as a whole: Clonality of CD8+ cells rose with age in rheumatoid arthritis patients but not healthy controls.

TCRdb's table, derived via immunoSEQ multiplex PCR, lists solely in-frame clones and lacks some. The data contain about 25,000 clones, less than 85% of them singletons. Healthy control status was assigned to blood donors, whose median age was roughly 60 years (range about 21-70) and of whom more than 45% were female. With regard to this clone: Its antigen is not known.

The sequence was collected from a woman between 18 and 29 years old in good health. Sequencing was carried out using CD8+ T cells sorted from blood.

CDR3 sequence reads: CASSPVVKDQPQHF. The CDR3, as DNA: TGTGCCAGCAGCCCCGTCGTAAAGGATCAGCCCCAGCATTTT. The chain has TRBV28 and TRBJ1-5; D unclear. V lost 6 bases to trimming and J lost 5 bases, with 14 bases between them. The length of the CDR3 is 14 residues. Germline assignment: CDR1 MDHEN and CDR2 SYDVKM.